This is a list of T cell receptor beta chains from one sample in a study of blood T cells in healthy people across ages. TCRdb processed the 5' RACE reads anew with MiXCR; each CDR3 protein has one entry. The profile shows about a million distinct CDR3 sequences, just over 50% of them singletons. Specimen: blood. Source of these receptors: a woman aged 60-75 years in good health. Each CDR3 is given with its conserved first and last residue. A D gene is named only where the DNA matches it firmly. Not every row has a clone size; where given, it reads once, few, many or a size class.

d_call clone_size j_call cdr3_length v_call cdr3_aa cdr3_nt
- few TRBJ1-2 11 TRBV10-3 CAISEEGGYTF TGTGCCATCAGTGAAGAGGGGGGCTACACCTTC
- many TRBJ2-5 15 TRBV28 CASSLLFKLGETQYF TGTGCCAGCAGTTTATTGTTTAAGCTGGGGGAGACCCAGTACTTC
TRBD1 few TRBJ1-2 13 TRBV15 CATSNRGPYGYTF TGTGCCACCAGCAACAGGGGGCCCTATGGCTACACCTTC
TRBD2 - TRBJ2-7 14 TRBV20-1 CSARPGAGVGEQYF TGCAGTGCTAGGCCCGGGGCGGGAGTTGGCGAGCAGTACTTC
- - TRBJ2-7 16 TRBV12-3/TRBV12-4 CASSFFRGYTLGEQYF TGTGCCAGCAGTTTCTTTAGGGGTTATACACTAGGCGAGCAGTACTTC
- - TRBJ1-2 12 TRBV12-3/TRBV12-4 CASSLERYGYTF TGTGCCAGCAGTTTAGAACGCTATGGCTACACCTTC
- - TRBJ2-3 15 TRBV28 CASSLPGTGTDTQYF TGTGCCAGCAGTTTACCCGGGACCGGAACAGATACGCAGTATTTT
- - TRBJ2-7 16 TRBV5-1 CACSLATVEGRSEQYF TGCGCCTGCAGCTTGGCCACTGTAGAGGGAAGGTCCGAGCAGTACTTC
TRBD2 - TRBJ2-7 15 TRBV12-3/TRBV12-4 CASSGASGRAGEQYF TGTGCCAGCAGTGGCGCTAGCGGGAGGGCCGGCGAGCAGTACTTC
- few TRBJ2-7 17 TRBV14 CASSQSGSTTNKYEQYF TGTGCCAGCAGCCAGTCTGGCAGCACCACCAACAAATACGAGCAGTACTTC
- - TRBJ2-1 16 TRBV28 CASSRWGSGLLDEQFF TGTGCCAGCAGCCGATGGGGGAGCGGGCTGTTGGATGAGCAGTTCTTC
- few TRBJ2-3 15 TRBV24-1 CATSPGTSNTDTQYF TGTGCCACCAGCCCCGGGACCTCGAACACAGATACGCAGTATTTT
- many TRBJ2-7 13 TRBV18 CASSPSPSYEQYF TGTGCCAGCTCACCGTCCCCCTCCTACGAGCAGTACTTC
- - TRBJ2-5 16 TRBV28 CASRPVGEGGYNEQYF TGTGCCAGCAGGCCCGTGGGGGAAGGTGGCTACAATGAGCAGTACTTC
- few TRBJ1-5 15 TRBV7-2 CASSLSTVGYQPQHF TGTGCCAGCAGCTTAAGTACAGTGGGGTATCAGCCCCAGCATTTT
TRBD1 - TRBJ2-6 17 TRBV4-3 CASSPGQGGDGANVLTF TGCGCCAGCAGCCCTGGACAGGGGGGGGATGGGGCCAACGTCCTGACTTTC
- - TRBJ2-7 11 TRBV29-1 CSVGSGYEQYF TGCAGCGTTGGTTCAGGCTACGAGCAGTACTTC
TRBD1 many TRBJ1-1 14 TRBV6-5 CASSRQGAGTEAFF TGTGCCAGCAGTCGACAGGGGGCAGGCACTGAAGCTTTCTTT
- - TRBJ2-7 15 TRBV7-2 CVSSLVWGALYEQYF TGTGTCAGCAGCTTAGTATGGGGGGCACTCTACGAGCAGTACTTC
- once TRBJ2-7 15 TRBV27 CASSLPGQAPYEQYF TGTGCCAGCAGTTTGCCCGGCCAGGCACCCTACGAGCAGTACTTC
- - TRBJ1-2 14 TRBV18 CASPPWHSNYGYTF TGTGCCAGCCCTCCGTGGCACAGTAACTATGGCTACACCTTC
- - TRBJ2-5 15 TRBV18 CASSPNTGSRETQYF TGTGCCAGCTCACCAAATACAGGGTCTCGGGAGACCCAGTACTTC
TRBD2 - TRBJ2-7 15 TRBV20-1 CSARDAAGGSGEQYF TGCAGTGCTAGAGATGCGGCGGGAGGCTCTGGGGAGCAGTACTTC
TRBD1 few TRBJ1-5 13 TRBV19 CASSRDRRQPQHF TGTGCCAGTAGTCGGGACAGACGACAGCCCCAGCATTTT
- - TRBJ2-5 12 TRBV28 CASRHRGETQYF TGTGCCAGCAGACACCGGGGGGAGACCCAGTACTTC
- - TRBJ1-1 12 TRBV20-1 CSAHEAGYEVFF TGCAGTGCGCACGAGGCAGGATATGAAGTTTTCTTT
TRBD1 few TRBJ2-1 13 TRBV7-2 CASSRTGGNEQFF TGTGCCAGCAGTCGCACAGGGGGAAATGAGCAGTTCTTC
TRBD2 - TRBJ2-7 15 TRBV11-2 CASSYITGTSGEQYF TGTGCCAGCAGTTATATTACCGGGACTAGCGGAGAGCAGTACTTC
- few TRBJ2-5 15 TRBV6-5 CASSYRGLAGETQYF TGTGCCAGCAGTTACAGGGGCCTAGCCGGGGAGACCCAGTACTTC
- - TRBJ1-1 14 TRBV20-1 CSARTADRRTEAFF TGCAGTGCTAGAACGGCCGACAGACGGACTGAAGCTTTCTTT
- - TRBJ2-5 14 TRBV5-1 CASSLEEYQETQYF TGCGCCAGCAGCTTGGAAGAGTATCAAGAGACCCAGTACTTC
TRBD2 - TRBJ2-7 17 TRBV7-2 CASSQGLAGGPAHEQYF TGTGCCAGCAGTCAGGGACTAGCGGGAGGGCCCGCCCACGAGCAGTACTTC
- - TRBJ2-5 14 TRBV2 CASRPQQLAETQYF TGTGCCAGCAGGCCCCAACAGCTAGCGGAGACCCAGTACTTC
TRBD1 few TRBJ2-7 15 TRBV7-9 CASSLGQGFDYEQYF TGTGCCAGCAGCCTAGGACAGGGCTTTGACTACGAGCAGTACTTC
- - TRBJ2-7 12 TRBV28 CASSFNGREQYF TGTGCCAGCAGTTTTAACGGACGCGAGCAGTACTTC
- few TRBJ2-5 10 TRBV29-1 CSVVLETQYF TGCAGCGTTGTTCTGGAGACCCAGTACTTC
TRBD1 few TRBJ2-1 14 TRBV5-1 CASSLDTGQNEQFF TGCGCCAGCAGCTTGGATACGGGACAGAATGAGCAGTTCTTC
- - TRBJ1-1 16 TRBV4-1 CASSQIMAGKNTEAFF TGCGCCAGCAGCCAAATCATGGCAGGGAAGAACACCGAAGCTTTCTTT
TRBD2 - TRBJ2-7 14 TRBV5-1 CASRAGGQPYEQYF TGCGCCAGCAGGGCGGGAGGGCAGCCCTACGAGCAGTACTTC
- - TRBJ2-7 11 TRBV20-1 CSARLRYEQYF TGCAGTGCTAGGCTCCGCTACGAGCAGTACTTC
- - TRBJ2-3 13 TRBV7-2 CASRDQGADTQYF TGTGCCAGCAGGGACCAGGGAGCAGATACGCAGTATTTT
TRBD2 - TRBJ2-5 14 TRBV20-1 CSASAASGSKEQYF TGCAGTGCTAGCGCTGCTAGCGGGAGTAAAGAGCAGTACTTC
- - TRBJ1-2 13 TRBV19 CATTREGRYGYTF TGTGCCACCACCCGCGAAGGGCGGTATGGCTACACCTTC
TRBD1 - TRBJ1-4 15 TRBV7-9 CASSPRGTGDEKLFF TGTGCCAGCAGCCCCAGAGGGACAGGGGACGAAAAACTGTTTTTT
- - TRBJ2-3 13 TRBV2 CASSVQSSGTQYF TGTGCCAGCAGTGTTCAAAGTTCGGGGACGCAGTATTTT
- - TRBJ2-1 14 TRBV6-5 CASSYRERGYEQFF TGTGCCAGCAGTTACCGGGAGCGTGGGTATGAGCAGTTCTTC
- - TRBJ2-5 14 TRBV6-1 CASSEAWAGETQYF TGTGCCAGCAGTGAAGCTTGGGCGGGGGAGACCCAGTACTTC
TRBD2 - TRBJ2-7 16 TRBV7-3 CASSFRPAGGPHEQYF TGTGCCAGCAGCTTTCGCCCAGCGGGAGGGCCCCACGAGCAGTACTTC
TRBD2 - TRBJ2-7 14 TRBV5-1 CASSPGLVTPEQYF TGCGCCAGCAGCCCCGGACTAGTCACTCCCGAGCAGTACTTC
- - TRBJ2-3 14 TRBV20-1 CSVRGAGSTDTQYF TGCAGTGTAAGGGGGGCAGGGAGCACAGATACGCAGTATTTT
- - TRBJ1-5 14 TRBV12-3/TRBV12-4 CASSFRGSYQPQHF TGTGCCAGCAGTTTCAGGGGCTCCTATCAGCCCCAGCATTTT
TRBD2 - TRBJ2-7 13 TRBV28 CASRRRLAEDQYF TGTGCCAGCAGGCGAAGACTAGCGGAGGACCAGTACTTC
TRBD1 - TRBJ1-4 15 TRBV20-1 CSAGEGTGLNEKLFF TGCAGTGCTGGCGAAGGGACAGGGTTGAATGAAAAACTGTTTTTT
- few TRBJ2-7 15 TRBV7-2 CASSLAPLQSYEQYF TGTGCCAGCAGCTTAGCGCCCTTACAGTCCTACGAGCAGTACTTC
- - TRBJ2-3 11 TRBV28 CASSSIDTQYF TGTGCCAGCAGTTCGATTGATACGCAGTATTTT